This TCR beta chain was obtained from a study of CD8+ T cells in alopecia areata. Extraction of RNA preceded its reverse transcription into cDNA, which served as the sequencing template. Sequencing used immunoSEQ multiplex PCR; TCRdb keeps in-frame clones, though not all of them. The table has some 210,000 clones, around 62% seen once. The CDR3 has 12 residues. V shed 5 bases and J shed 7 bases, with 11 bases lying between them. Germline V lookup: CDR1 SGHDN, CDR2 FVKESK. The clonotype comes from a human donor with alopecia areata. The source was CD4+ T cells sorted from blood, collected at week 0. The rearrangement joins TRBV14 to TRBJ1-2, with a weak D call TRBD1 (5 bases). CDR3 residues: CASSGSGFGYTF. In nucleotides, the CDR3 is TGTGCCAGCAGCGGATCAGGGTTTGGCTACACCTTC.